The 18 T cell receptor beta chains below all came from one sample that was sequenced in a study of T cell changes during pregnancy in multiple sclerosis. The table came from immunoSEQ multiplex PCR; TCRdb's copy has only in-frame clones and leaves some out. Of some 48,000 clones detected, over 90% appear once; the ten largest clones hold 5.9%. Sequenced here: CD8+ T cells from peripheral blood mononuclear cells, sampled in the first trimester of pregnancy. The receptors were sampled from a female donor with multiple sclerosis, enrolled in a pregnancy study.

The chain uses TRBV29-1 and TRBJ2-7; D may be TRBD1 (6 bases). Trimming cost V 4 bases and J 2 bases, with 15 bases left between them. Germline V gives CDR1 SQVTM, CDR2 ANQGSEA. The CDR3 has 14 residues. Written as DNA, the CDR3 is TGCAGCGTTGCTCCCGGGACAATACCCTACGAGCAGTACTTC. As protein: CSVAPGTIPYEQYF.

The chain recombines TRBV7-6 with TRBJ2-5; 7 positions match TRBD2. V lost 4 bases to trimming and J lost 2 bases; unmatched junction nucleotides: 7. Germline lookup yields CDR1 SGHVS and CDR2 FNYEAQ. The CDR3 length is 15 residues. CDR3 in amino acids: CASSYIAGRQETQYF. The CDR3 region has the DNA TGTGCCAGCAGCTATATAGCGGGCCGGCAAGAGACCCAGTACTTC.

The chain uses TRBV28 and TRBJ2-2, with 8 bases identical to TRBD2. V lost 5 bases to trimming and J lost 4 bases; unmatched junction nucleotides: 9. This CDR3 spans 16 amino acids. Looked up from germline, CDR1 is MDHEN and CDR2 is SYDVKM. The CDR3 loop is CASSASGLVGTGELFF. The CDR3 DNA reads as TGTGCCAGCAGTGCATCGGGACTAGTAGGCACCGGGGAGCTGTTTTTT.

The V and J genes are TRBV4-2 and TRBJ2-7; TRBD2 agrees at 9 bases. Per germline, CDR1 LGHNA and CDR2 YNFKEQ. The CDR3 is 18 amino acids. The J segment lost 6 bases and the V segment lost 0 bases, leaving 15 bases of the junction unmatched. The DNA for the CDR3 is TGTGCCAGCAGCCAAGATATGGGGTTCGGGACTAGCTTTGCCGAGCAGTACTTC. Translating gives CASSQDMGFGTSFAEQYF.

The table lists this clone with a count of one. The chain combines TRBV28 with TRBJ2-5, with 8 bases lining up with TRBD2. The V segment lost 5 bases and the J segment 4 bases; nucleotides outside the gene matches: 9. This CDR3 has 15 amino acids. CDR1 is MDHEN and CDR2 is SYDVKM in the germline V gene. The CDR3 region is CASSHAAGGGETQYF. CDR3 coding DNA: TGTGCCAGCAGTCACGCCGCGGGGGGCGGAGAGACCCAGTACTTC.

The CDR3 here is CASSSRQGGTDTQYF. In nucleotides, the CDR3 is TGTGCCAGCAGTTCCAGACAGGGTGGTACAGATACGCAGTATTTT. V and J are TRBV27 and TRBJ2-3; 7 bases line up with TRBD1. Germline-derived CDR1 and CDR2 are MNHEY and SMNVEV (reference sequence). V dropped 4 bases and J dropped 3; count of bases not matched to a gene: 7. The CDR3 has 15 amino acids.

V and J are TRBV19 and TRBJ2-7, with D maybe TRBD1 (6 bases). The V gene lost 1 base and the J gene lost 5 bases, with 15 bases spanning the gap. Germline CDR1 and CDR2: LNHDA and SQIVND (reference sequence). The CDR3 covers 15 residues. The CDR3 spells CASSIAARGRDEQYF. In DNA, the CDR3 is TGTGCCAGTAGTATAGCGGCCAGGGGCAGGGACGAGCAGTACTTC.

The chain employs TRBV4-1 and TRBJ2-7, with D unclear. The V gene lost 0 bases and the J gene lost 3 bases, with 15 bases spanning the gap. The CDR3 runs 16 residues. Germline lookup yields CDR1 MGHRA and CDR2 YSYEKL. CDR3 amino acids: CASSQEANSLFYEQYF. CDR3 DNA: TGCGCCAGCAGCCAAGAAGCGAATAGCTTGTTCTACGAGCAGTACTTC.

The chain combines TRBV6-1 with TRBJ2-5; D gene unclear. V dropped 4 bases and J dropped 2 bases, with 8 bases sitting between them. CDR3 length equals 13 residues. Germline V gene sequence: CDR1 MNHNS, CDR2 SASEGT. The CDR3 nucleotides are TGTGCCAGCAGTGGACTCCTGCAAGAGACCCAGTACTTC. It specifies CASSGLLQETQYF.

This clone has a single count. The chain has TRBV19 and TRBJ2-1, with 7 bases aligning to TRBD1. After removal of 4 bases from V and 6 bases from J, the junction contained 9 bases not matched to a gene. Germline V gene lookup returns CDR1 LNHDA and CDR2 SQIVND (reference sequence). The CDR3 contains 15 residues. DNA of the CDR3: TGTGCCAGTAGTAGGGACAGCCCCCGGGTCAATGAGCAGTTCTTC. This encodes CASSRDSPRVNEQFF.

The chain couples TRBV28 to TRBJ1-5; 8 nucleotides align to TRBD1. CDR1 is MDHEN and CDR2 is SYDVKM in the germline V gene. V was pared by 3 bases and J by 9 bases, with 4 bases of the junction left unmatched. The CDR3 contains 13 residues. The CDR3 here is CASSLGTGWPQHF. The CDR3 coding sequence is TGTGCCAGCAGTTTGGGGACAGGATGGCCCCAGCATTTT.

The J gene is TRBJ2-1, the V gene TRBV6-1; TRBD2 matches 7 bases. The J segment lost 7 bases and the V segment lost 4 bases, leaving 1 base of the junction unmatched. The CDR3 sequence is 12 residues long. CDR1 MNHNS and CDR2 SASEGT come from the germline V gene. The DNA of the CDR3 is TGTGCCAGCAGTGGGGGGGGGAATGAGCAGTTCTTC. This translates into CASSGGGNEQFF.

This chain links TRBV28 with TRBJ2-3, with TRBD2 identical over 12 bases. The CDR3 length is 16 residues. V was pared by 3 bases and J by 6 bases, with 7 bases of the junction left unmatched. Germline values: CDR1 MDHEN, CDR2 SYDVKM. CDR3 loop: CASSLPTSGSGDTQYF. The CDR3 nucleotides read TGTGCCAGCAGTTTGCCGACTAGCGGGAGCGGTGATACGCAGTATTTT.

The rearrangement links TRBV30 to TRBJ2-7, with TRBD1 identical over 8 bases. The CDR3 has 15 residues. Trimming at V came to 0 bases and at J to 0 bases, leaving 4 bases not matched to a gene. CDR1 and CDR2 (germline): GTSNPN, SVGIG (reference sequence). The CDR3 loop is CAWSVGTGSSYEQYF. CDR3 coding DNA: TGTGCCTGGAGTGTGGGGACAGGAAGCTCCTACGAGCAGTACTTC.

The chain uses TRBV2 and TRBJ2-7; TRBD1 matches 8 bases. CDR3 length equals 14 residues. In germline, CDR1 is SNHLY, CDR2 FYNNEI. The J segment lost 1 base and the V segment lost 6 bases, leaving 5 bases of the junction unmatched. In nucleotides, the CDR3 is TGTGCCAGCAGGGACAGGGAGGTGTCCTACGAGCAGTACTTC. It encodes CASRDREVSYEQYF.

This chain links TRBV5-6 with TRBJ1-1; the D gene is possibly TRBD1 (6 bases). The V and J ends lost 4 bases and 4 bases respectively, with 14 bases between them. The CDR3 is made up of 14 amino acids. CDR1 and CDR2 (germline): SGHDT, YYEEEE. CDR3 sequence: CASSILAGATEAFF. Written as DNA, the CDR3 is TGTGCCAGCAGCATTTTGGCGGGGGCCACTGAAGCTTTCTTT.

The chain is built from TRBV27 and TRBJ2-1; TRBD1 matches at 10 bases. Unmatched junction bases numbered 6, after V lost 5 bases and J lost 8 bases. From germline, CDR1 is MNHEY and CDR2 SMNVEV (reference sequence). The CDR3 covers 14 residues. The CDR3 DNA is TGTGCCAGCAGTCGGACAGGGGGAACTCATGAGCAGTTCTTC. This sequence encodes CASSRTGGTHEQFF.

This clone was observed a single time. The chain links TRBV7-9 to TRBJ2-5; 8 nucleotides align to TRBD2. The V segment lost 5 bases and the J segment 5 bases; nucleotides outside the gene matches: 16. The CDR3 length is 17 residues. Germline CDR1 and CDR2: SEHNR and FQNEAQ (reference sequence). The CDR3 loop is CASSTVQREQERETQYF. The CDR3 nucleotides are TGTGCCAGCAGCACCGTACAGCGGGAGCAGGAGAGGGAGACCCAGTACTTC.